The 26 T cell receptor beta chains listed next were all sequenced from one sample in a study of monozygotic twins with cystic fibrosis. Only in-frame clones appear in the TCRdb table, and some are missing; sequencing was by immunoSEQ multiplex PCR. Among around 14,000 clones listed, roughly 98% were seen once. Material for sequencing was blood. The receptors shown here come from a girl aged 2 to 10 with cystic fibrosis.

This chain links TRBV5-4 with TRBJ2-5; D is unresolved. V dropped 3 bases and J dropped 3 bases, with 12 bases sitting between them. This CDR3 is 14 amino acids long. The germline CDR1 and CDR2 sequences are SGHNT and YYREEE (reference sequence). Here the CDR3 DNA reads TGTGCCAGCAGCTCGCCCCTAGGAGAAGAGACCCAGTACTTC. Residues: CASSSPLGEETQYF.

The rearrangement links TRBV10-3 to TRBJ1-1; 10 nucleotides match TRBD1. CDR3 length: 14 amino acids. With 2 bases clipped from V and 5 bases from J, the junction kept 2 bases outside the gene matches. Germline lookup yields CDR1 ENHRY and CDR2 SYGVKD. The CDR3 DNA reads as TGTGCCATCAGTGAGGACAGGGGGCGAACTGAAGCTTTCTTT. This translates into CAISEDRGRTEAFF.

The rearrangement uses TRBV7-9 and TRBJ2-7; possibly TRBD2 for D (5 bases). This CDR3 spans 14 amino acids. Per germline, CDR1 SEHNR and CDR2 FQNEAQ (reference sequence). V lost 4 bases to trimming and J lost 4 bases, with 14 bases between them. The CDR3 DNA sequence: TGTGCCAGCAGCTCCGGACTCACCTCTTACGAGCAGTACTTC. As protein: CASSSGLTSYEQYF. The full variable domain, its missing parts supplied by reference TRBV7-9 and TRBJ2-7, is DTGVSQNPRHKITKRGQNVTFRCDPISEHNRLYWYRQTLGQGPEFLTYFQNEAQLEKSRLLSDRFSAERPKGSFSTLEIQRTEQGDSAMYLCASSSGLTSYEQYFGPGTRLTVT.

The chain employs TRBV4-1 and TRBJ2-3; D gene unclear. Trimming pared 0 bases from V and 2 bases from J, leaving 9 bases between. Germline V gives CDR1 MGHRA, CDR2 YSYEKL. The CDR3 is 15 amino acids. The CDR3 loop reads CASSQEAGFTDTQYF. The CDR3 DNA reads as TGCGCCAGCAGCCAAGAGGCAGGATTCACAGATACGCAGTATTTT.

V and J are TRBV4-2 and TRBJ1-3, with D unresolved. CDR1 and CDR2 from the germline V gene are LGHNA and YNFKEQ. The CDR3 runs to 16 residues. V shed 3 bases and J shed 2 bases, with 14 bases lying between them. CDR3 protein: CASSQGPTSTGNTIYF. CDR3 nucleotide sequence: TGTGCCAGCAGCCAGGGCCCGACAAGCACTGGAAACACCATATATTTT.

V and J are TRBV19 and TRBJ2-1; D is perhaps TRBD1 (6 bases). Germline loops: CDR1 LNHDA, CDR2 SQIVND (reference sequence). The CDR3 spans 14 residues. The ends were cut back, 9 bases at V and 10 bases at J, with 22 bases in the middle. Written as DNA, the CDR3 is TGTGCCAGCACGCCTAGCCAGGGGCTAAGGGAGCAGTTCTTC. It translates to CASTPSQGLREQFF.

The chain joins TRBV4-1 to TRBJ2-7, with TRBD2 matching 10 bases. The CDR3 is 18 residues long. The V gene end was trimmed by 0 bases and the J gene end by 4 bases; junction bases not matched to a gene: 12. Germline CDR1 and CDR2: MGHRA and YSYEKL. The CDR3 reads CASSQDTVLAGYKYEQYF. The CDR3 region has the DNA TGCGCCAGCAGCCAAGATACAGTACTAGCGGGATATAAATACGAGCAGTACTTC.

This clone occurred once. The chain has TRBV29-1 and TRBJ2-3; D may be TRBD1 or TRBD2 (5 bases each). CDR1 and CDR2 (germline): SQVTM, ANQGSEA. The CDR3 runs to 17 residues. Trimming left V 2 bases short and J 6 bases short, with 24 bases between. The CDR3 reads CSVELLLGAAPSDTQYF. DNA for the CDR3: TGCAGCGTTGAACTGTTACTAGGGGCGGCTCCGTCGGATACGCAGTATTTT.

The CDR3 sequence: CARSSRTGPISQHF. CDR3 DNA: TGTGCCAGAAGTTCTCGGACAGGCCCCATTTCCCAGCATTTT. The gene calls are TRBV5-3 and TRBJ1-5; 7 bases map to TRBD1. TRBV5-3 is given ORF status, its function remaining uncertain. CDR3 length: 14 amino acids. J gave up 11 bases and V 5 bases, and 13 bases lay outside the gene matches.

The rearrangement links TRBV6-6 to TRBJ1-1; D not certain. The CDR3 length is 16 residues. Germline V gene lookup returns CDR1 MNHNY and CDR2 SVGAGI (reference sequence). Trimming pared 6 bases from V and 0 bases from J, leaving 17 bases between. The chain's CDR3 is CASRPLSPAMNTEAFF. CDR3 nucleotide sequence: TGTGCCAGCAGGCCCCTCTCTCCCGCAATGAACACTGAAGCTTTCTTT.

The chain uses TRBV5-1 and TRBJ1-5; D is ambiguous. Between the trimmed V and J ends, which lost 0 bases and 5 bases, there was a span of 9 bases. The CDR3 covers 14 residues. The germline V gene encodes CDR1 SGHRS and CDR2 YFSETQ. The CDR3 spells CASSLGEVDQPQHF. The CDR3 DNA is TGCGCCAGCAGCTTGGGGGAGGTAGATCAGCCCCAGCATTTT.

The chain joins TRBV11-1 to TRBJ2-1; the D call may be TRBD1 or TRBD2 (6 bases each). Germline lookup yields CDR1 SGHAT and CDR2 FQDESV (reference sequence). CDR3 length: 13 residues. Trimming removed 5 bases from V and 6 bases from J, with 11 bases in between. CDR3 loop: CASSPGGPNEQFF. CDR3 nucleotide sequence: TGTGCCAGCAGCCCCGGGGGCCCCAATGAGCAGTTCTTC.

The rearrangement uses TRBV7-9 and TRBJ2-7, with D hard to call. The CDR3 has 12 amino acids. Trimming pared 4 bases from V and 0 bases from J, leaving 4 bases between. Germline V gives CDR1 SEHNR, CDR2 FQNEAQ (reference sequence). CDR3 sequence: CASSSSSYEQYF. CDR3 in DNA: TGTGCCAGCAGCTCCAGCTCCTACGAGCAGTACTTC.

V usage is TRBV29-1 and J usage is TRBJ1-1; no clear D. V was pared by 3 bases and J by 0 bases, with 8 bases between. There are 13 residues in the CDR3. The germline CDR1 and CDR2 sequences are SQVTM and ANQGSEA. CDR3 in DNA: TGCAGCGTTGATGGAAGGATGAACACTGAAGCTTTCTTT. It codes for CSVDGRMNTEAFF.

The DNA for the CDR3 is TGTGCCAGCAGAGATATCGCCAATGAGCAGTTCTTC. It encodes CASRDIANEQFF. The V and J genes are TRBV2 and TRBJ2-1, with D uncertain. This CDR3 region has 12 residues. The germline CDR1 and CDR2 sequences are SNHLY and FYNNEI. With 6 bases removed from V and 6 bases from J, the gap between germline ends came to 9 bases. Drawing the rest from reference TRBV2 and TRBJ2-1, the complete variable domain is EPEVTQTPSHQVTQMGQEVILRCVPISNHLYFYWYRQILGQKVEFLVSFYNNEISEKSEIFDDQFSVERPDGSNFTLKIRSTKLEDSAMYFCASRDIANEQFFGPGTRLTVL.

V and J are TRBV30 and TRBJ1-4; tentative D call: TRBD1 (5 bases). Trimming stripped 3 bases from V and 12 bases from J, with 20 bases between. The CDR3 is 14 amino acids. The germline V gene encodes CDR1 GTSNPN and CDR2 SVGIG (reference sequence). The CDR3 DNA follows: TGTGCCTGGAGCGTCTGGAGGGGCGAGAAGGAACTGTTTTTT. This codes for CAWSVWRGEKELFF.

J is TRBJ1-5 and V is TRBV27; 7 nucleotides match TRBD1. V shed 4 bases and J 2 bases; nucleotides not matched to a gene: 2. Per the germline V gene, CDR1 is MNHEY and CDR2 is SMNVEV (reference sequence). The length of the CDR3 is 14 residues. CDR3 region: CASSYTGGNQPQHF. The CDR3, as DNA: TGTGCCAGCAGTTACACAGGGGGCAATCAGCCCCAGCATTTT.

J is TRBJ2-7 and V is TRBV6-1, with no clear D. The V and J ends lost 5 bases and 0 bases respectively, with 8 bases between them. The CDR3 contains 13 residues. Germline CDR1 reads MNHNS; CDR2 reads SASEGT. The CDR3 DNA reads TGTGCCAGCAGTCTGGAGCTCTCCTACGAGCAGTACTTC. Translated, it gives CASSLELSYEQYF.

The chain joins TRBV5-1 to TRBJ2-7; D remains unclear. The CDR3 is 13 residues long. Germline loops: CDR1 SGHRS, CDR2 YFSETQ. V was cut by 1 base and J by 0 bases, with 5 bases left in between. CDR3 in DNA: TGCGCCAGCAGCTTGACAGACTCCTACGAGCAGTACTTC. Translation: CASSLTDSYEQYF.

This chain links TRBV10-1 with TRBJ2-2, with 10 nucleotides matching TRBD2. The trim removed 5 bases at V and 4 bases at J, leaving 4 bases unmatched. The CDR3 is 15 amino acids. Germline values: CDR1 WNHNN, CDR2 SYGVQD (reference sequence). This CDR3 is CASSRLAGSTGELFF. The CDR3 bases are TGCGCCAGCAGTCGACTAGCGGGTTCCACCGGGGAGCTGTTTTTT.

The count of this clone is one. This chain connects TRBV6-1 to TRBJ2-7; weak D call: TRBD2 (6 bases). The CDR3 contains 14 residues. The ends were cut back, 7 bases at V and 0 bases at J, with 13 bases in the middle. Germline V gene lookup returns CDR1 MNHNS and CDR2 SASEGT. CDR3 amino acids: CASTVAVSSYEQYF. The CDR3 DNA is TGTGCCAGCACCGTAGCGGTGAGCTCCTACGAGCAGTACTTC.

V usage is TRBV5-4 and J usage is TRBJ2-5; TRBD1 matches 7 bases. CDR3 length equals 15 residues. V lost 4 bases, J lost 3 bases, and 9 bases stayed unmatched. In germline, CDR1 is SGHNT, CDR2 YYREEE (reference sequence). The CDR3 protein is CASSIYRGGEETQYF. As DNA, the CDR3 is TGTGCCAGCAGCATCTACAGGGGTGGGGAAGAGACCCAGTACTTC. Looking up the rest from reference TRBV5-4 and TRBJ2-5 gives the full variable domain: ETGVTQSPTHLIKTRGQQVTLRCSSQSGHNTVSWYQQALGQGPQFIFQYYREEENGRGNFPPRFSGLQFPNYSSELNVNALELDDSALYLCASSIYRGGEETQYFGPGTRLLVL.

V and J are TRBV5-1 and TRBJ1-2; 10 nucleotides match TRBD1. The CDR3 spans 14 residues. The trim removed 4 bases at V and 4 bases at J, leaving 4 bases unmatched. Germline loops: CDR1 SGHRS, CDR2 YFSETQ. CDR3 in amino acids: CASSPDRGSYGYTF. In DNA, the CDR3 is TGCGCCAGCAGCCCGGACAGGGGGTCCTATGGCTACACCTTC.

The chain recombines TRBV2 with TRBJ1-1; TRBD1 matches 10 bases. The CDR3 sequence is 16 residues long. With 6 bases clipped from V and 0 bases from J, the junction kept 7 bases outside the gene matches. Germline V gene sequence: CDR1 SNHLY, CDR2 FYNNEI. This chain's CDR3 is CASSVPGQGMNTEAFF. Here the CDR3 DNA reads TGTGCCAGCAGCGTACCGGGACAGGGGATGAACACTGAAGCTTTCTTT.

The gene calls are TRBV25-1 and TRBJ2-1; no clear D. The germline V gene encodes CDR1 MGHDK and CDR2 SYGVNS. The CDR3 runs to 12 residues. The V gene lost 3 bases and the J gene lost 7 bases, with 7 bases spanning the gap. This CDR3 is CASSEALNEQFF. The CDR3, as DNA: TGTGCCAGCAGTGAGGCCCTGAATGAGCAGTTCTTC.

This clone was detected once. V gene TRBV19 combines with J gene TRBJ1-1, with D possibly being TRBD1 (5 bases). Per the germline V gene, CDR1 is LNHDA and CDR2 is SQIVND (reference sequence). The CDR3 is made up of 12 amino acids. The germline V and J ends were trimmed by 7 bases and 3 bases, with 9 bases remaining between them. This CDR3 is CASILGDTEAFF. In DNA form, the CDR3 reads TGTGCCAGTATCCTGGGGGACACTGAAGCTTTCTTT.